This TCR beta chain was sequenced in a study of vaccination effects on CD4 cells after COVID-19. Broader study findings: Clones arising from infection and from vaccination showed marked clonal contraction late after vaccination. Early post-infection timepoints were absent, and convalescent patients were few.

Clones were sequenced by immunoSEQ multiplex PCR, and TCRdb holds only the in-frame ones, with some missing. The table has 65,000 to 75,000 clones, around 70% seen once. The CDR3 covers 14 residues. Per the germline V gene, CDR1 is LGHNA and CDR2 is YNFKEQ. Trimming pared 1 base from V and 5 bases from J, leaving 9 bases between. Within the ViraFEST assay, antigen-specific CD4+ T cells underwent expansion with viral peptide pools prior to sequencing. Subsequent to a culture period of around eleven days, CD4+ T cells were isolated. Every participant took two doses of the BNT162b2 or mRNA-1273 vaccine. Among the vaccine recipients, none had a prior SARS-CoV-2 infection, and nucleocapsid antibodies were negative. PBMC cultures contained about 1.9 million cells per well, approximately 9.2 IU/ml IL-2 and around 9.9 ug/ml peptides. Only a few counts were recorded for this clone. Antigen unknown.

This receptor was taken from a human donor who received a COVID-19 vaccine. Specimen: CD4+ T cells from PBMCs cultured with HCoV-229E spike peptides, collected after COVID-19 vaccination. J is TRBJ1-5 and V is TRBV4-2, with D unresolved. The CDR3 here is CASSQGFQHQPQHF. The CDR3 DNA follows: TGTGCCAGCAGCCAAGGGTTCCAACATCAGCCCCAGCATTTT.